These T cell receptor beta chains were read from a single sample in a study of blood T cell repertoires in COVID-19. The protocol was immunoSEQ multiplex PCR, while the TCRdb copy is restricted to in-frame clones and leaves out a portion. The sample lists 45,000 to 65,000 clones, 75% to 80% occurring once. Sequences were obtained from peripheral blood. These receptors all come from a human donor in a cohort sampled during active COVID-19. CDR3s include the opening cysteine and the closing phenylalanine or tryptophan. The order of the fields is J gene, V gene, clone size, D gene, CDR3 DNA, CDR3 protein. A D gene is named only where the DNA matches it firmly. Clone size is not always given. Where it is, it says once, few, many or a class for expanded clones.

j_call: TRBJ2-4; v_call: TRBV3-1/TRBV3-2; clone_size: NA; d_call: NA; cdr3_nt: TGTGCCAGCAGCCCTTCGTCGTCCAAAAACATTCAGTACTTC; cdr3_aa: CASSPSSSKNIQYF
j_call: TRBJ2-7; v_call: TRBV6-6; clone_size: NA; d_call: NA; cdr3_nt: TGTGCCAGCACCTCTGGGGCCTCCTACGAGCAGTACTTC; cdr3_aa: CASTSGASYEQYF
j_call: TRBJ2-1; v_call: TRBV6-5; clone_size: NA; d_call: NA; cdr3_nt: TGTGCCAGCACTGCAGGGCCTTACAATGAGCAGTTCTTC; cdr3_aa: CASTAGPYNEQFF
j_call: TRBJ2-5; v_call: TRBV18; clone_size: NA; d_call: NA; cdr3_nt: TGTGCCAGCTCAGTAGGGGAAGCGCAGGGGACCCAGTACTTC; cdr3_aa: CASSVGEAQGTQYF
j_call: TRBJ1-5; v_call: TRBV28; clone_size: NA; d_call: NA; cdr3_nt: TGTGCCAGCAGTTTTTGGCCGGGTAGCAATCAGCCCCAGCATTTT; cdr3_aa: CASSFWPGSNQPQHF
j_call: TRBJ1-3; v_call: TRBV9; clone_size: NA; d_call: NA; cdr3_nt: TGTGCCAGCAGCGTAGGAGACTCCACGCTTCTGTCTGGAAACACCATATATTTT; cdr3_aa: CASSVGDSTLLSGNTIYF
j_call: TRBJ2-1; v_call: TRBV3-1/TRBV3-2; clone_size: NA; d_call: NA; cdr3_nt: TGTGCCAGCAGCCAATCGGCAGGGGAGGGTGAGCAGTTCTTC; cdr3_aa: CASSQSAGEGEQFF
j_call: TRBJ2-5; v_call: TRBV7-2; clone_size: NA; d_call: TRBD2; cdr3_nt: TGTGCCAGCAGTGCCCCCGGACTAGCGGGGTTGGAGACCCAGTACTTC; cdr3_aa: CASSAPGLAGLETQYF
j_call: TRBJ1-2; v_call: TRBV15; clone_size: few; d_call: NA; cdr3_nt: TGTGCCACCGCATGGGTCGGGCGGGGGTATAATGGCTACACCTTC; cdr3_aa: CATAWVGRGYNGYTF
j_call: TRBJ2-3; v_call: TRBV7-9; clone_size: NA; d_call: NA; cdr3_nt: TGTGCCAGCAGCCTTCTCACAGATACGCAGTATTTT; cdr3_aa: CASSLLTDTQYF
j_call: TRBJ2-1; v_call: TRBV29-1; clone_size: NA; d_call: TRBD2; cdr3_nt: TGCAGCGGCGTAGCGGGGTCCTACAATGAGCAGTTCTTC; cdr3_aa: CSGVAGSYNEQFF
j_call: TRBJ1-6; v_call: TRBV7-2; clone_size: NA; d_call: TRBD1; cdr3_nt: TGTGCCAGCAGCTCACAGGGGGCGAACTCACCCCTCCACTTT; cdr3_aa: CASSSQGANSPLHF
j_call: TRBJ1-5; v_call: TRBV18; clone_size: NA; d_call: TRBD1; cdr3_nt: TGTGCCAGCTCGCAACAGGGGGCGCGCAATCAGCCCCAGCATTTT; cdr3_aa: CASSQQGARNQPQHF
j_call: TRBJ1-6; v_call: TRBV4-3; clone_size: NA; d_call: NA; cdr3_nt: TGCGCCAGCAGCCAAGACGCTCAGGGGCGTGATTCACCCCTCCACTTT; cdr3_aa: CASSQDAQGRDSPLHF
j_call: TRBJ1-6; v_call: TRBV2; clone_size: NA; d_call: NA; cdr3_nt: TGTGCCACCTTGGCCCAGGGGATTCCCTATAATTCACCCCTCCACTTT; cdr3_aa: CATLAQGIPYNSPLHF
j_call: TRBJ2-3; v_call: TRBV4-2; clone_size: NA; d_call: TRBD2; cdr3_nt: TGTGCCAGCAGCCAAGGACTAGCCGATACGCAGTATTTT; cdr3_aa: CASSQGLADTQYF
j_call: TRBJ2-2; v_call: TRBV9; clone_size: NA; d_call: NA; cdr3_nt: TGTGCCAGCAGCGAGAGCTGGGGGGAGAACACCGGGGAGCTGTTTTTT; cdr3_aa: CASSESWGENTGELFF
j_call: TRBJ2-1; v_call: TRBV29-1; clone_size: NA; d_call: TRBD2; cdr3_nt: TGCAGCGTTATCGCCACAACTACGGGACTAGCGGTGATTGAGCAGTTCTTC; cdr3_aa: CSVIATTTGLAVIEQFF
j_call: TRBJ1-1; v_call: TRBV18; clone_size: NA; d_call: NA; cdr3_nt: TGTGCCAGCTCACCAACAAGGGGTGACACTGAAGCTTTCTTT; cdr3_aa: CASSPTRGDTEAFF
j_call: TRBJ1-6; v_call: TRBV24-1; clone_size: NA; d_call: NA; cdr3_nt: TGTGCCACCAGTGATTCGTTCCCCAATTCACCCCTCCACTTT; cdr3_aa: CATSDSFPNSPLHF
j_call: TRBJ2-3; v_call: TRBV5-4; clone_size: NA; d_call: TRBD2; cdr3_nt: TGTGCCAGCACAGGTGGCATAGCGGGGGTAACAGATACGCAGTATTTT; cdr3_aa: CASTGGIAGVTDTQYF
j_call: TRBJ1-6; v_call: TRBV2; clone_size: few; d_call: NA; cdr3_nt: TGTGCCAGCAGTGATCGTCCAGGCGCTAATTCACCCCTCCACTTT; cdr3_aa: CASSDRPGANSPLHF
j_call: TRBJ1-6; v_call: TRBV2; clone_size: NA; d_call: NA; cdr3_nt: TGTGCCAGCAGTGGAACATCGTCCTATAATTCACCCCTCCACTTT; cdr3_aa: CASSGTSSYNSPLHF
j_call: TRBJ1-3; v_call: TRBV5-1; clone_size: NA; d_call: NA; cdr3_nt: TGCGCCAGCAGCTTGGGGACAACTGGAAACACCATATATTTT; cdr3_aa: CASSLGTTGNTIYF
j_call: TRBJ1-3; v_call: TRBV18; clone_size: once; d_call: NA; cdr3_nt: TGTGCCAGCTCACCTCCTGTGGGCGTATATGGAAACACCATATATTTT; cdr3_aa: CASSPPVGVYGNTIYF
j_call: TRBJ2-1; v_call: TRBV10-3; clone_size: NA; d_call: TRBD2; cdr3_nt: TGTGCCATCAGTGAACTAGCGGGAATTGATGAGCAGTTCTTC; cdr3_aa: CAISELAGIDEQFF
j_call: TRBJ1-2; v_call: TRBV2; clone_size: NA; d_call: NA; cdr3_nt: TGTGCCAGCAGCAATAACTATGGCTACACCTTC; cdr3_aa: CASSNNYGYTF
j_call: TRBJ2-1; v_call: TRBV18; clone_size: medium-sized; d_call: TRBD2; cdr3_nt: TGTGCCAGCTCTCTAACCGGGACTAGAGACAATGAGCAGTTCTTC; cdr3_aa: CASSLTGTRDNEQFF
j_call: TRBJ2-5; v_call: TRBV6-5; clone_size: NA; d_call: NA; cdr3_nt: TGTGCCAGCAGCGCCTGGGGGCCGCAAGAGACCCAGTACTTC; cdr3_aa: CASSAWGPQETQYF
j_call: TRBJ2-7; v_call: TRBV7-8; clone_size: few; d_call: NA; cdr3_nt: TGTGCCAGCAGCTTGGTCAGGGGTGGCGAGCAGTACTTC; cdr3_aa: CASSLVRGGEQYF
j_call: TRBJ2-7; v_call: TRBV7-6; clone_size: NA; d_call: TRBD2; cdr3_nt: TGTGCCAGCAGCCCAGGGATAGCGGGAGCGAGCTCCTACGAGCAGTACTTC; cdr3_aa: CASSPGIAGASSYEQYF
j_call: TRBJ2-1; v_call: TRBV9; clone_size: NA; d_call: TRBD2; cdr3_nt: TGTGCCAGCAGTCACGGGGGGGATTCGCGTGAGCAGTTCTTC; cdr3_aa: CASSHGGDSREQFF
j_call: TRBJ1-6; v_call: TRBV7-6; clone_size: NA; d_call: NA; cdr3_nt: TGTGCCAGCAGCTTAGCGGCGGGCCCCGAAGGTCCTAATTCACCCCTCCACTTT; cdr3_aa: CASSLAAGPEGPNSPLHF
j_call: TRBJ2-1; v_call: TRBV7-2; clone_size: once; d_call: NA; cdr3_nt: TGTGCCAGCAGTTTAGCGTTAGAGCAGTTCTTC; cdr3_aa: CASSLALEQFF
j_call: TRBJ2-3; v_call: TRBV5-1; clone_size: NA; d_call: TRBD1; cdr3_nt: TGCGCCAGCAGCTTGTTGAACAGGGGGAGCACAGATACGCAGTATTTT; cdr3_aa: CASSLLNRGSTDTQYF
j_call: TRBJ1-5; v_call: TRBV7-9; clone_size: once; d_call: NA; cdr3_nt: TGTGCCAGCAGCGACAGAGATCAGCCCCAGCATTTT; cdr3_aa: CASSDRDQPQHF
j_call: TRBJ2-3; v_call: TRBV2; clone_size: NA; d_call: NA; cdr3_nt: TGTGCCACCTCGGCAGTCACGACTTCGGATACGCAGTATTTT; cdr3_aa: CATSAVTTSDTQYF
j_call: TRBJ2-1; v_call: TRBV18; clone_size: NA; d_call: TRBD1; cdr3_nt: TGTGCCAGCTCACCGGGAGACAGGGGGCGCAATATAAATGAGCAGTTCTTC; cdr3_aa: CASSPGDRGRNINEQFF
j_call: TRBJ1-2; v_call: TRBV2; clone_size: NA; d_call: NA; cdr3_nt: TGTGCCAGCAGTCGGGGTACCTATGGCTACACCTTC; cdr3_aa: CASSRGTYGYTF
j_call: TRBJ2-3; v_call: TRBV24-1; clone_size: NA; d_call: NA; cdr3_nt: TGTGCCACCAGTGACTCTAAACAGGGTTCAGATACGCAGTATTTT; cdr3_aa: CATSDSKQGSDTQYF
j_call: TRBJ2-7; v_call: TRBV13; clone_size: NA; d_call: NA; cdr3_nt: TGTGCCAGCAGCTTAGTGTACTACGAGCAGTACTTC; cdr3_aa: CASSLVYYEQYF
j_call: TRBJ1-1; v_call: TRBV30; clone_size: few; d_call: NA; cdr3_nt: TGTGCCTGGAGTGTAGCGGGGGTTGAAGCTTTCTTT; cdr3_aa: CAWSVAGVEAFF
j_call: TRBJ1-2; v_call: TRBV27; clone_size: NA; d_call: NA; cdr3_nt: TGTGCCAGCAGTTTGGGCAGTGGGGGCTACACCTTC; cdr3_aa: CASSLGSGGYTF
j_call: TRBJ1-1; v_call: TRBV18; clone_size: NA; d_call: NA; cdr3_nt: TGTGCCAGCTCATTAGGGGGGGCGAAGAACACTGAAGCTTTCTTT; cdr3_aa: CASSLGGAKNTEAFF
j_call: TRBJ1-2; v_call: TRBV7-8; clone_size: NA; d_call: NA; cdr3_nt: TGTGCCAGCAGCCCGGGGGGGGGCCTAGAAGGCTACACCTTC; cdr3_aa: CASSPGGGLEGYTF
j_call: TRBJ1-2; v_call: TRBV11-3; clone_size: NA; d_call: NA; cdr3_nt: TGTGCCAGCAGCCTAGGATTGGGCCTGGACTATGGCTACACCTTC; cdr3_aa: CASSLGLGLDYGYTF
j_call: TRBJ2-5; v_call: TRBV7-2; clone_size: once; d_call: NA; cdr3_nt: TGTGCCAGCAGCTTAGCGGGTTTCAGGGGTGGAGAGACCCAGTACTTC; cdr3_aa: CASSLAGFRGGETQYF
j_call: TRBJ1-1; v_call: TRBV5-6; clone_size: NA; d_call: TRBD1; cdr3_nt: TGTGCCAGCAGCTTCGGGACAGCTAGATACACTGAAGCTTTCTTT; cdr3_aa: CASSFGTARYTEAFF
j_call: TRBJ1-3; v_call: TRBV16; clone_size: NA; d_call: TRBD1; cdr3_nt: TGTGCCAGCAGCCAATCCTACAGGGGGACTGGAAACACCATATATTTT; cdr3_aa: CASSQSYRGTGNTIYF
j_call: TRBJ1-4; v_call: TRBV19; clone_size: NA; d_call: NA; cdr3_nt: TGTGCCAGTAGTAGTGCGACGATGAGGGAAAAACTGTTTTTT; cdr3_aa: CASSSATMREKLFF
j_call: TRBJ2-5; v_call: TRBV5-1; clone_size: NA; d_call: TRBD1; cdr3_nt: TGCGCCAGCAGCTTCGGACAGGGAGAGACCCAGTACTTC; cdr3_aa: CASSFGQGETQYF
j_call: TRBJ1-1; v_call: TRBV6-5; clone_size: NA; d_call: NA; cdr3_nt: TGTGCCAGCATCGGGAACACTGAAGCTTTCTTT; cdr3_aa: CASIGNTEAFF
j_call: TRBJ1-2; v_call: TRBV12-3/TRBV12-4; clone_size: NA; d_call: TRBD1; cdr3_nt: TGTGCCAGCAGTTTATCGGGACAGACTGGCTACACCTTC; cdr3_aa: CASSLSGQTGYTF
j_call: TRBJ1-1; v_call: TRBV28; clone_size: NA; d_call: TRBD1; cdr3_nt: TGTGCCAGCAGTCCACAGGGGGAAAGGACTGAAGCTTTCTTT; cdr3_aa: CASSPQGERTEAFF
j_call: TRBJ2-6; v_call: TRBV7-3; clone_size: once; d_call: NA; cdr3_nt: TGTGCCAGCAGCGCAACCCGGGACAACTCTGGGGCCAACGTCCTGACTTTC; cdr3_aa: CASSATRDNSGANVLTF
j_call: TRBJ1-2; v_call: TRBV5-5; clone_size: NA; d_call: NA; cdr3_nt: TGTGCCAGCAGCAGGGCGGGTTACAACTATGGCTACACCTTC; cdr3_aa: CASSRAGYNYGYTF
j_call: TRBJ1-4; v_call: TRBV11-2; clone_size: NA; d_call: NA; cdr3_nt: TGTGCCAGCAGCGGATGGGGGGACGGCGGTGAAAAACTGTTTTTT; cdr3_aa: CASSGWGDGGEKLFF
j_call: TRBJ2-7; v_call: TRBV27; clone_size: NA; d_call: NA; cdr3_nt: TGTGCCAGCAGTCCCACAGGGTCCCCCTACGAGCAGTACTTC; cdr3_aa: CASSPTGSPYEQYF
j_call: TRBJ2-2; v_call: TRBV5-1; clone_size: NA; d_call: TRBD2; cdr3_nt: TGCGCCAGCAGCGTCCCGGGACTAGCGGACGGGGAGCTGTTTTTT; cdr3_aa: CASSVPGLADGELFF